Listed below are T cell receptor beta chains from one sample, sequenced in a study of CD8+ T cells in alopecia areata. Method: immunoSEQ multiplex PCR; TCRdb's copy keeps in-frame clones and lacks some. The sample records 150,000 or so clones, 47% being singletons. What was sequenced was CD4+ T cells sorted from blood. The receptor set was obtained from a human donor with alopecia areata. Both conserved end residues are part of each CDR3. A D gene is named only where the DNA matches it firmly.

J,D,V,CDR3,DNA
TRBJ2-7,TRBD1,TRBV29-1,CSARDSKYEQYF,TGCAGCGCGAGGGACAGTAAATACGAGCAGTACTTC
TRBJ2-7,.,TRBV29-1,CSARNKKGIAYEQYF,TGCAGCGCAAGGAACAAGAAAGGGATCGCCTACGAGCAGTACTTC
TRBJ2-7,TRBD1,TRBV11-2,CASSSPGQGRNEQYF,TGTGCCAGCAGCTCTCCGGGACAGGGTCGGAACGAGCAGTACTTC
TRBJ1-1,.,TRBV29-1,CSVAQGAVNTEAFF,TGCAGCGTAGCTCAGGGTGCCGTGAACACTGAAGCTTTCTTT
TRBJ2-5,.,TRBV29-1,CSVEERQAQETQYF,TGCAGCGTTGAAGAACGGCAGGCCCAAGAGACCCAGTACTTC
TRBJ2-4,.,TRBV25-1,CASSEEARGNIQYF,TGTGCCAGCAGTGAGGAAGCGAGGGGGAACATTCAGTACTTC
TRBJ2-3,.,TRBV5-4,CASSRDQRRVDTQYF,TGTGCCAGCAGCCGGGACCAGCGGAGAGTAGATACGCAGTATTTT
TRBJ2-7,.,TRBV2,CASRGGVAYEQYF,TGTGCCAGCAGAGGGGGGGTGGCCTACGAGCAGTACTTC
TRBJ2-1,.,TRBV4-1,CASSPVPGQDNEQFF,TGCGCCAGCAGCCCCGTCCCGGGACAAGACAATGAGCAGTTCTTC
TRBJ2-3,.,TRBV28,CASNPVVINTQYF,TGTGCCAGCAACCCTGTAGTGATCAATACGCAGTATTTT